This is a list of T cell receptor beta chains from one sample in a study of blood T cell repertoires in COVID-19. Libraries were prepared by immunoSEQ multiplex PCR; TCRdb keeps only in-frame clonotypes and omits some of them. The sample yields more than 130,000 clones, 88% seen once. The material sequenced was peripheral blood. The receptors come from a man aged 50 to 59 with active or convalescent COVID-19. CDR3s include the opening cysteine and the closing phenylalanine or tryptophan. A D gene is named only where the DNA matches it firmly. The size of a clone is reported for some rows only, either as once, few or many, or as a class for expanded clones.

cdr3_length | j_call | d_call | clone_size | v_call | cdr3_aa | cdr3_nt
13 | TRBJ2-1 | NA | NA | TRBV19 | CASREGGDNEQFF | TGTGCCAGTAGGGAGGGGGGGGACAATGAGCAGTTCTTC
15 | TRBJ1-3 | TRBD1 | few | TRBV6-6 | CASGKQGPSGNTIYF | TGTGCCAGCGGAAAACAGGGGCCTTCTGGAAACACCATATATTTT
13 | TRBJ1-6 | TRBD1 | NA | TRBV29-1 | CSVGTGGNSPLHF | TGCAGCGTGGGGACAGGGGGCAATTCACCCCTCCACTTT
15 | TRBJ2-3 | TRBD2 | NA | TRBV4-2 | CASSHLAGGLDTQYF | TGTGCCAGCAGCCACCTAGCGGGAGGGTTAGATACGCAGTATTTT
15 | TRBJ1-6 | TRBD1 | NA | TRBV5-1 | CASSLEQGRSSPLHF | TGCGCCAGCAGCTTAGAACAGGGGCGAAGTTCACCCCTCCACTTT
19 | TRBJ2-1 | TRBD2 | NA | TRBV3-1/TRBV3-2 | CASSQIRLAGGSSYNEQFF | TGTGCCAGCAGCCAAATTAGGCTAGCGGGAGGGAGCTCCTACAATGAGCAGTTCTTC
15 | TRBJ2-7 | TRBD2 | NA | TRBV7-9 | CASSLVPSGDYEQYF | TGTGCCAGCAGCTTAGTTCCTAGCGGGGACTACGAGCAGTACTTC
15 | TRBJ2-3 | NA | NA | TRBV6-2/TRBV6-3 | CASSYSIGVSDTQYF | TGTGCCAGCAGTTACTCGATAGGGGTGTCAGATACGCAGTATTTT
19 | TRBJ2-2 | TRBD2 | NA | TRBV7-3 | CASRPNEPRTRQNTGELFF | TGTGCCAGCAGACCCAATGAACCTCGGACTAGACAGAACACCGGGGAGCTGTTTTTT
15 | TRBJ2-7 | TRBD2 | NA | TRBV7-2 | CASSSVAGATYEQYF | TGTGCCAGCAGCTCTGTAGCGGGAGCTACCTACGAGCAGTACTTC
15 | TRBJ2-7 | TRBD1 | NA | TRBV10-3 | CAISGSGQGVYEQYF | TGTGCCATCAGTGGGAGTGGACAGGGAGTATACGAGCAGTACTTC
14 | TRBJ2-5 | TRBD1 | NA | TRBV2 | CASSKDRGPETQYF | TGTGCCAGCTCCAAGGACAGGGGGCCGGAGACCCAGTACTTC
14 | TRBJ2-7 | TRBD1 | NA | TRBV27 | CASSTTGGEYEQYF | TGTGCCAGCAGTACGACAGGGGGCGAATACGAGCAGTACTTC
15 | TRBJ1-5 | NA | few | TRBV6-2/TRBV6-3 | CASSFTGSGNQPQHF | TGTGCCAGCAGTTTCACAGGGAGTGGGAATCAGCCCCAGCATTTT
14 | TRBJ2-7 | TRBD2 | few | TRBV10-3 | CAISDGTSGYEQYF | TGTGCCATCAGTGACGGGACTAGCGGCTACGAGCAGTACTTC
16 | TRBJ2-3 | TRBD2 | NA | TRBV7-2 | CASSLGLAGPTDTQYF | TGTGCCAGCAGCTTAGGGCTAGCGGGTCCCACAGATACGCAGTATTTT
15 | TRBJ1-2 | NA | once | TRBV9 | CASSVRDGGGYGYTF | TGTGCCAGCAGCGTGAGGGACGGCGGGGGCTATGGCTACACCTTC
15 | TRBJ2-7 | TRBD2 | NA | TRBV28 | CASSIGLAGTYEQYF | TGTGCCAGCAGTATCGGACTAGCGGGAACCTACGAGCAGTACTTC
13 | TRBJ1-4 | NA | NA | TRBV7-2 | CASSPDSGEKLFF | TGTGCCAGCAGCCCGGACAGCGGCGAAAAACTGTTTTTT
14 | TRBJ1-6 | NA | once | TRBV7-2 | CASSLDSSSSPLHF | TGTGCCAGCAGCTTGGACAGTTCCAGCTCACCCCTCCACTTT
13 | TRBJ2-7 | NA | once | TRBV4-1 | CASSQTIAYEQYF | TGCGCCAGCAGCCAGACAATAGCCTACGAGCAGTACTTC
19 | TRBJ2-2 | TRBD2 | NA | TRBV7-3 | CASSVTVPGLAGKAGELFF | TGTGCCAGCAGCGTGACAGTTCCGGGACTAGCGGGGAAGGCCGGGGAGCTGTTTTTT
15 | TRBJ2-7 | NA | once | TRBV18 | CASSLGPQRSYEQYF | TGTGCCAGCTCGCTGGGGCCACAGAGGTCCTACGAGCAGTACTTC
14 | TRBJ2-2 | NA | NA | TRBV19 | CASSINGGTGELFF | TGTGCCAGTAGTATCAATGGCGGGACCGGGGAGCTGTTTTTT
18 | TRBJ2-4 | NA | NA | TRBV4-1 | CASSQDPRQILAKNIQYF | TGCGCCAGCAGCCAAGATCCCCGACAGATACTAGCCAAAAACATTCAGTACTTC
15 | TRBJ2-1 | TRBD2 | NA | TRBV6-5 | CASSSGLAVYNEQFF | TGTGCCAGCAGTTCGGGACTAGCGGTTTACAATGAGCAGTTCTTC
18 | TRBJ2-1 | TRBD2 | once | TRBV4-2 | CASSQGPAGGSSYNEQFF | TGTGCCAGCAGCCAAGGTCCAGCGGGAGGGAGCTCCTACAATGAGCAGTTCTTC
13 | TRBJ2-1 | NA | NA | TRBV5-4 | CASSPARGNEQFF | TGTGCCAGCAGCCCGGCACGAGGCAATGAGCAGTTCTTC
15 | TRBJ2-1 | TRBD2 | NA | TRBV7-2 | CASSLLAGSYNEQFF | TGTGCCAGCAGCCTGCTAGCGGGAAGCTACAATGAGCAGTTCTTC
16 | TRBJ2-7 | TRBD1 | NA | TRBV6-6 | CASSYKQGELSYEQYF | TGTGCCAGCAGTTATAAACAGGGGGAACTCTCCTACGAGCAGTACTTC
15 | TRBJ1-2 | NA | NA | TRBV7-9 | CASSDRGGRNYGYTF | TGTGCCAGCAGCGATAGGGGGGGCAGAAACTATGGCTACACCTTC
15 | TRBJ2-2 | NA | once | TRBV11-2 | CASSAGLGITGELFF | TGTGCCAGCAGCGCCGGACTCGGAATCACCGGGGAGCTGTTTTTT
15 | TRBJ2-7 | TRBD1 | NA | TRBV18 | CASSSPGQGAYEQYF | TGTGCCAGCTCGTCCCCGGGACAGGGGGCCTACGAGCAGTACTTC
16 | TRBJ2-2 | NA | NA | TRBV11-3 | CASSARSWKNTGELFF | TGTGCCAGCAGCGCCCGGAGCTGGAAGAACACCGGGGAGCTGTTTTTT
16 | TRBJ2-2 | NA | NA | TRBV11-3 | CASSSGRDFNTGELFF | TGTGCCAGCAGCTCAGGCCGGGACTTTAACACCGGGGAGCTGTTTTTT
15 | TRBJ2-5 | TRBD1 | NA | TRBV5-1 | CASSLVAGGVETQYF | TGCGCCAGCAGCTTGGTCGCAGGGGGCGTAGAGACCCAGTACTTC
18 | TRBJ1-4 | TRBD1 | NA | TRBV7-6 | CASSFIQGDLTTNEKLFF | TGTGCCAGCAGCTTTATACAGGGGGATCTCACCACTAATGAAAAACTGTTTTTT
15 | TRBJ2-7 | TRBD2 | NA | TRBV6-4 | CASICPSGRRWEQYF | TGTGCCAGCATATGTCCTAGCGGGAGACGATGGGAGCAGTACTTC
13 | TRBJ1-1 | NA | NA | TRBV28 | CAGTSGTSMEAFF | TGTGCCGGTACATCGGGGACATCCATGGAAGCTTTCTTT
16 | TRBJ2-3 | TRBD2 | NA | TRBV18 | CASSPPRLAGSDTQYF | TGTGCCAGCTCACCACCGCGACTAGCGGGATCAGATACGCAGTATTTT
11 | TRBJ2-1 | NA | NA | TRBV5-6 | CASSLGALRFF | TGTGCCAGCAGCTTGGGGGCCCTCCGGTTCTTC
15 | TRBJ2-2 | TRBD1 | NA | TRBV27 | CASSNRGWNTGELFF | TGTGCCAGCAGTAACAGGGGGTGGAACACCGGGGAGCTGTTTTTT
14 | TRBJ2-5 | NA | once | TRBV5-1 | CASTLWGPQETQYF | TGCGCCAGCACACTTTGGGGGCCCCAAGAGACCCAGTACTTC
16 | TRBJ2-1 | TRBD2 | NA | TRBV7-2 | CASSPTGTSGYNEQFF | TGTGCCAGCAGCCCCACAGGGACTAGCGGGTACAATGAGCAGTTCTTC
15 | TRBJ2-1 | NA | few | TRBV7-9 | CASSQDSRRTDEQFF | TGTGCCAGCAGCCAGGACAGCCGCCGGACGGATGAGCAGTTCTTC
15 | TRBJ2-5 | TRBD2 | NA | TRBV19 | CASSITGGRVETQYF | TGTGCCAGTAGTATAACAGGCGGGAGAGTGGAGACCCAGTACTTC
19 | TRBJ2-5 | TRBD2 | NA | TRBV14 | CASSRRPGTSETRQETQYF | TGTGCCAGCAGCCGGAGGCCTGGGACTAGCGAAACCCGTCAAGAGACCCAGTACTTC
12 | TRBJ2-7 | NA | NA | TRBV7-9 | CASSFGSYEQYF | TGTGCCAGCAGCTTTGGTAGCTACGAGCAGTACTTC
14 | TRBJ2-7 | TRBD2 | NA | TRBV9 | CASSVAASGYEQYF | TGTGCCAGCAGCGTAGCCGCTAGCGGGTACGAGCAGTACTTC